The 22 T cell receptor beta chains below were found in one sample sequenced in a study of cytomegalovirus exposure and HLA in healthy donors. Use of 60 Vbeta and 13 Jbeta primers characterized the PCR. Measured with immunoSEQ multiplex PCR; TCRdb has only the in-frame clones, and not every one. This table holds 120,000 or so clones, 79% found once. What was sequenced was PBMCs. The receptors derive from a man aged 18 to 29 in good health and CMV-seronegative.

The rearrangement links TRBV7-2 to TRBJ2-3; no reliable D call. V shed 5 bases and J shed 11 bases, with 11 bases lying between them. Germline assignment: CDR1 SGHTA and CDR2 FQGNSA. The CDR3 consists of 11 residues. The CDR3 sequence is CASSQNSMQYF. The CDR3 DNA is TGTGCCAGCAGCCAAAATTCTATGCAGTATTTT.

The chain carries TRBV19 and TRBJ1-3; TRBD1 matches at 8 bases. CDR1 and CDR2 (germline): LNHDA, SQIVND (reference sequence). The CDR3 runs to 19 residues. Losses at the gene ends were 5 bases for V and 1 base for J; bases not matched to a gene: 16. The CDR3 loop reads CASSPRDRLLRASGNTIYF. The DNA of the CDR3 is TGTGCCAGTAGTCCCCGGGACAGGCTTCTTCGTGCGTCTGGAAACACCATATATTTT.

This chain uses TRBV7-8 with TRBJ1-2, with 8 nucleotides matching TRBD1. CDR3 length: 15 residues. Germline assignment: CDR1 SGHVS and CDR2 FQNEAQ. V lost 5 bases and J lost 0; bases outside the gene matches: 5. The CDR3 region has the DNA TGTGCCAGCAGCGCACGGACAGGGACTAACTATGGCTACACCTTC. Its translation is CASSARTGTNYGYTF.

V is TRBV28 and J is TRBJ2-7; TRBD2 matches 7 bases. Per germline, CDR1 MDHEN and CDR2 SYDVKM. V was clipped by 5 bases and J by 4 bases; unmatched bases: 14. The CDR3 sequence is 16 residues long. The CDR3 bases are TGTGCCAGCAGTACCTTACTAGCGACACTGTCTTACGAGCAGTACTTC. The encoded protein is CASSTLLATLSYEQYF.

Written as DNA, the CDR3 is TGTGCCAGCAGTTACTCGAGCAATACCTACGAGCAGTACTTC. Its translation: CASSYSSNTYEQYF. The chain uses TRBV6-5 and TRBJ2-7; D is unclear. The CDR3 contains 14 residues. V lost 0 bases to trimming and J lost 2 bases, with 8 bases between them. Germline CDR1 is MNHEY and CDR2 is SVGAGI.

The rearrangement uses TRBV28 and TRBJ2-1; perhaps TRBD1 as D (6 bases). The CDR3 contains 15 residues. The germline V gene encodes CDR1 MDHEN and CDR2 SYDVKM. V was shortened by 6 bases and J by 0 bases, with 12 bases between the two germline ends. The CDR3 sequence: CASSLDRSSYNEQFF. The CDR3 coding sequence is TGTGCCAGCAGCCTGGACAGAAGCTCCTACAATGAGCAGTTCTTC.

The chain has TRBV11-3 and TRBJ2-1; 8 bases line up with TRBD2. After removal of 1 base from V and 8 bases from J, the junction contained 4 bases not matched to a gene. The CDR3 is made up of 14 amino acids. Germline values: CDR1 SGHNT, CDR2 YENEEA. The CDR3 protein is CASSLAGLVDEQFF. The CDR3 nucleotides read TGTGCCAGCAGCTTAGCGGGACTAGTGGATGAGCAGTTCTTC.

CDR3 region: CASSPNSLRGAFF. The CDR3 DNA follows: TGTGCCAGCAGTCCGAACAGCCTCCGGGGAGCTTTCTTT. V usage is TRBV27 and J usage is TRBJ1-1; D unresolved. Per the germline V gene, CDR1 is MNHEY and CDR2 is SMNVEV (reference sequence). Trimming left V 5 bases short and J 10 bases short, with 17 bases between. The CDR3 loop spans 13 amino acids.

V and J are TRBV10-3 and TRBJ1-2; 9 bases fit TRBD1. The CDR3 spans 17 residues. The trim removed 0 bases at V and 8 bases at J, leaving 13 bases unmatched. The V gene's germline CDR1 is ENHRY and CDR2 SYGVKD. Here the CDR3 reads CAISESMLARTGEGYTF. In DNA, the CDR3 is TGTGCCATCAGTGAGTCGATGTTAGCGCGGACAGGGGAAGGCTACACCTTC.

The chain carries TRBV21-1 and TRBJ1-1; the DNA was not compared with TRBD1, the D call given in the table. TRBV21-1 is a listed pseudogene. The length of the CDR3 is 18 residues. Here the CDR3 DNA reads TGTGCCAGCAGCAAAGCGGGGTCGACAGGCCCATTGGGCACTGAAGCTTTCTTT. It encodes CASSKAGSTGPLGTEAFF.

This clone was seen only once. The CDR3 loop reads CASSIALNQPQHF. The CDR3 region has the DNA TGTGCCAGTAGTATAGCATTGAATCAGCCCCAGCATTTT. The chain links TRBV19 to TRBJ1-5, with unresolved D. This CDR3 has 13 amino acids. Germline loops: CDR1 LNHDA, CDR2 SQIVND (reference sequence). V was shortened by 1 base and J by 4 bases, with 5 bases between the two germline ends.

In DNA, the CDR3 is TGCGCCAGCAGCTTGGCGAACTATGGCTACACCTTC. Its translation is CASSLANYGYTF. The chain links TRBV5-1 to TRBJ1-2, with D uncertain. Trimming took off 0 bases at V and 2 bases at J, with 2 bases between the two ends. Germline V CDR1 and CDR2: SGHRS, YFSETQ. The CDR3 loop spans 12 amino acids.

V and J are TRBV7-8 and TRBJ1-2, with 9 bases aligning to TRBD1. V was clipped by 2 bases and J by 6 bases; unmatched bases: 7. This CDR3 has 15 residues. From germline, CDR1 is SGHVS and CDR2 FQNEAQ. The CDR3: CASSLRRTGENGYTF. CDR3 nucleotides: TGTGCCAGCAGCTTAAGGAGGACAGGGGAGAATGGCTACACCTTC.

CDR3 sequence (DNA): TGCGCCAGCAGTCCCGGGGTAGCGGGAGGTTACAATGAGCAGTTCTTC. Amino acid sequence: CASSPGVAGGYNEQFF. This chain links TRBV10-1 with TRBJ2-1; TRBD2 agrees at 10 bases. The length of the CDR3 is 16 residues. Germline V gene lookup returns CDR1 WNHNN and CDR2 SYGVQD (reference sequence). Trimming took 5 bases from V and 4 from J; bases not matched to a gene: 8.

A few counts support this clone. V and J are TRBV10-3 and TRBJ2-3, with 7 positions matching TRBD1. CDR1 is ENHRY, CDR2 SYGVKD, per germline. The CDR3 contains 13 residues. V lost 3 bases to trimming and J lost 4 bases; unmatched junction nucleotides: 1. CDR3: CAISDQGADTQYF. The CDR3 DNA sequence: TGTGCCATCAGTGACCAGGGGGCAGATACGCAGTATTTT.

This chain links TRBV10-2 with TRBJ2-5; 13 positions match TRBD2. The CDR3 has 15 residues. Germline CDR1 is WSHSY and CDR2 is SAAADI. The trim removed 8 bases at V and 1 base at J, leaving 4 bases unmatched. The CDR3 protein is CASAGLAGLQETQYF. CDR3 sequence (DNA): TGCGCCAGCGCGGGACTAGCGGGGCTCCAAGAGACCCAGTACTTC.

The CDR3 region is CASTPGLGLCEQFF. In DNA, the CDR3 is TGCGCCAGCACCCCGGGATTAGGCCTTTGTGAGCAGTTCTTC. The rearrangement links TRBV5-1 to TRBJ2-1; a weak D match, TRBD2 (5 bases). Trimming shortened V by 6 bases and J by 9 bases, and 19 bases separated the two germline ends. The length of the CDR3 is 14 residues. Per the germline V gene, CDR1 is SGHRS and CDR2 is YFSETQ.

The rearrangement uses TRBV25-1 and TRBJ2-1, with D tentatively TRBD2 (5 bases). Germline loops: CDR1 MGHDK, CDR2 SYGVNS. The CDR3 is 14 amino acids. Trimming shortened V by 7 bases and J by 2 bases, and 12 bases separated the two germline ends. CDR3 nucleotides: TGTGCCAGCACGCCGGGGATGGCCTACAATGAGCAGTTCTTC. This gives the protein CASTPGMAYNEQFF.

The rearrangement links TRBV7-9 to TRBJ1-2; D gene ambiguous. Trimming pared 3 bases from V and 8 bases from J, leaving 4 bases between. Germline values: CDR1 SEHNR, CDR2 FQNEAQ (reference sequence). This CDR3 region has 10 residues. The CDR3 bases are TGTGCCAGCAGCTTGGGCGGCTACACCTTC. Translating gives CASSLGGYTF.

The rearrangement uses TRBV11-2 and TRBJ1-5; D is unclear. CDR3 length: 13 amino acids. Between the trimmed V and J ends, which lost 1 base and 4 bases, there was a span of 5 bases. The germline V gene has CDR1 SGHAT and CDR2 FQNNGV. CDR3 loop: CASSLALNQPQHF. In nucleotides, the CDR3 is TGTGCCAGCAGCTTAGCTTTAAATCAGCCCCAGCATTTT.

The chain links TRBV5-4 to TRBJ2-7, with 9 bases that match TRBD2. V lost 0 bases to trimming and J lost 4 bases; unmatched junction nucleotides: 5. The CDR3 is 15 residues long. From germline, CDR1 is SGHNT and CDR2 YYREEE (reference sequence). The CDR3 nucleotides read TGTGCCAGCAGCTTGGACCTAGCGGGATTGTACGAGCAGTACTTC. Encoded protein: CASSLDLAGLYEQYF.

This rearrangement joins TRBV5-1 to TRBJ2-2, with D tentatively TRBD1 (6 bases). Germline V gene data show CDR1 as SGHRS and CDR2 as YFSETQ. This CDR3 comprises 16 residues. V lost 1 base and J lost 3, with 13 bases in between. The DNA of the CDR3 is TGCGCCAGCAGCTTGACTACAGGGCCGGACACCGGGGAGCTGTTTTTT. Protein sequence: CASSLTTGPDTGELFF.